The 2 T cell receptor beta chains reported below all come from one sample, sequenced in a study of CD8 T cells in Susac syndrome. A quantity of about 0.5 to 1 ug RNA underwent reverse transcription using random hexamers. TCRdb re-analysed the immunoSEQ multiplex PCR reads in MiXCR, keeping a single row per CDR3 protein. The table records about 280,000 distinct CDR3 sequences, roughly 85% of them present only once. The sequencing sample was made of CD8+ T cells from PBMCs. These receptors came from a human donor with multiple sclerosis.

This rearrangement joins TRBV19 to TRBJ1-1; D ambiguous. Germline loops: CDR1 LNHDA, CDR2 SQIVND (reference sequence). The CDR3 is 13 amino acids. V lost 7 bases to trimming and J lost 6 bases, with 15 bases between them. The CDR3 nucleotides read TGTGCCAGTACCCCTGGACCTGACGCTGAAGCTTTCTTT. It yields the protein CASTPGPDAEAFF.

This clonotype was detected only once. The rearrangement links TRBV7-3 to TRBJ2-5; D is uncertain. The CDR3 is made up of 14 amino acids. CDR1 is SGHTA, CDR2 FQGTGA, per germline. V dropped 5 bases and J dropped 5 bases, with 15 bases sitting between them. CDR3 loop: CASSPGPGAETQYF. CDR3 nucleotide sequence: TGTGCCAGCAGCCCCGGACCGGGCGCCGAGACCCAGTACTTC.